The present T cell receptor beta chain was sequenced within a study of blood T cell repertoires in COVID-19 (dated by TCRdb to 2020 to 2021). In the study overall: The collaborator samples originated in the United States, Italy and Spain and spanned the acute and convalescent phases of COVID-19. Where HLA class I and class II types were available, the types were taken from metadata supplied by the sample provider, not from assay-based typing. The repertoires were released in a freely available public database meant as a resource for research on the immune response to SARS-CoV-2. Nearly every sample came with metadata listing a de-identified subject ID, COVID-19 status, age in years and sex. Deeply sampled blood TCRbeta repertoires from subjects exposed to, actively infected with, or recovered from COVID-19 were included in the dataset. The samples were drawn from two sources: the first 160 participants of the ongoing ImmuneRACE study, and about 1,300 subjects contributed by 6 global collaborators. The material from the prospective study consisted of cDNA or gDNA derived from T cells, B-cell-depleted T cells, or PBMCs.

The investigation overall reported the following: How much clinical and demographic metadata was included differed by source and by participant, and the metadata was provided uncurated.

TCRbeta CDR3 regions were amplified from genomic DNA by means of the immunoSEQ Assay, a bias-controlled multiplex PCR. The paper's processing steps were these. Within the assay, amplification of reference gene primers was used to estimate how many nucleated cells each sample contained. Sequence reads were collapsed and filtered to measure the absolute abundance of every unique TCRbeta CDR3 rearrangement. For each sample, productive Simpson clonality was calculated as the square root of Simpson's diversity index across productive rearrangements. TCRdb took over this immuneACCESS table, retaining in-frame rearrangements with V and J assigned. Such tables are incomplete; in checked studies, under half of the missing clones stem from an unresolved V gene, and the remainder is unexplained. V, J and clone size were drawn from that table, and D and trimming were deduced from the DNA. In this sample the table shows 260,000 or so clones, roughly 90% of which occur a single time. Over 0.55% of the sample lies in the top ten.

The collaborating institutions used their own protocols to collect whole blood in K2EDTA tubes. For TCRbeta analysis, collaborators shipped samples as frozen whole blood, isolated PBMCs, or DNA extracted from either of those sample types. To note about this clone: What antigen it recognizes has not been identified. Within one base of it there is no much larger clone, and no base qualities were kept.

From the cysteine up to the phenylalanine, the CDR3 has a length of 17 residues. Only the CDR3 DNA stays, 51 bases, in frame from base 1. Trimming leaves V shorter by 6 bases and J shorter by 3 bases, with the junction holding 13 bases beyond the gene matches. CDR1 MDHEN and CDR2 SYDVKM are derived from the germline V gene. The chain uses TRBV28 and TRBJ1-3, with 8 bases aligning to TRBD1. Sequencing input: peripheral blood. This sequence originates from a human donor in a cohort sampled during active COVID-19. The CDR3 reads as follows: CASSTGGQGASGNTIYF. The bases read TGTGCCAGCAGCACTGGGGGCCAGGGGGCTAGTGGAAACACCATATATTTT.